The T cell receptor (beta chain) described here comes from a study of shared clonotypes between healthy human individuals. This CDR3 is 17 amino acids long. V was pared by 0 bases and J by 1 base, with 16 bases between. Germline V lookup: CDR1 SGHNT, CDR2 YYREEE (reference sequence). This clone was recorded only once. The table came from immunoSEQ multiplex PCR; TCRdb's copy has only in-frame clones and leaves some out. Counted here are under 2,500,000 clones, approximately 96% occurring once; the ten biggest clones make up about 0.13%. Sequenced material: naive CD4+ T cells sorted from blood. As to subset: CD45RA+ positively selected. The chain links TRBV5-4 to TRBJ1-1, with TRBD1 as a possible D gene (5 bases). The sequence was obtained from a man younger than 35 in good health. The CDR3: CASSLAGLGQGNTEAFF. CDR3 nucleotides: TGTGCCAGCAGCTTGGCGGGACTGGGCCAGGGGAACACTGAAGCTTTCTTT.